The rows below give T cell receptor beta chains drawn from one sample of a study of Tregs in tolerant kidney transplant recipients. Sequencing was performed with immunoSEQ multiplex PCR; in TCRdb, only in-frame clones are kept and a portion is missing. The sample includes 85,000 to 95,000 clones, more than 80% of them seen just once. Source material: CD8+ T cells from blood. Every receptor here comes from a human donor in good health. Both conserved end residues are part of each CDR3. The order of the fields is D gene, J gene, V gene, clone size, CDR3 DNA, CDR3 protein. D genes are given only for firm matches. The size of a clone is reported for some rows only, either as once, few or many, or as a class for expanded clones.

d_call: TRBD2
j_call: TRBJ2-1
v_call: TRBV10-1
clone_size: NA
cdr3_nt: TGCGCCAGCAGTGAGCTTTCGGGGGGGCTCGGCGGGCAGTTCTTC
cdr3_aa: CASSELSGGLGGQFF

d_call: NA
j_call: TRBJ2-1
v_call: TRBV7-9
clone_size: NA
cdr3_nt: TGTGCCAGCAGCTTAGCGTATAATGAGCAGTTCTTC
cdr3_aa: CASSLAYNEQFF

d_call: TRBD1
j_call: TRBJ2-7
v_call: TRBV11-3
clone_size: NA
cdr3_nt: TGTGCCAGCAGCACCCGGGACAGACCCTTGGAGCAGTACTTC
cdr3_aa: CASSTRDRPLEQYF

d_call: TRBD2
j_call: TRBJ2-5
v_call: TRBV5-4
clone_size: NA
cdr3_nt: TGTGCCAGCAGCTTTATGGGGGCGGGGGGAGAGACCCAGTACTTC
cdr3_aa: CASSFMGAGGETQYF

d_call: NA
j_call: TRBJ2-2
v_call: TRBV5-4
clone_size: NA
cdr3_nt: TGTGCCAGCAGCTTGTCCGGGTTCGGGGAGCTGTTTTTT
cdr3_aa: CASSLSGFGELFF

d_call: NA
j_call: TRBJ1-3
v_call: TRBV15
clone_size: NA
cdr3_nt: TGTGCCACCAGCGGAAGAGACGGACTAATTGGAAACACCATATATTTT
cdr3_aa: CATSGRDGLIGNTIYF

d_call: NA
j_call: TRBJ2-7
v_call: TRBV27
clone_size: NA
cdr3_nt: TGTGCCAGCAGTCTTAGCGGTTACGAGCAGTACTTC
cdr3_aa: CASSLSGYEQYF

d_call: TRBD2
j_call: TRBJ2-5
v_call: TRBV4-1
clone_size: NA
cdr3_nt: TGCGCCAGCAGCCAAGAAATAGCGGGCCTACAAGAGACCCAGTACTTC
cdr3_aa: CASSQEIAGLQETQYF

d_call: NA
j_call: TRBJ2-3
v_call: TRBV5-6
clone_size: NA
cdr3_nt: TGTGCCAGCAGCAAGGGCATACTGGCAGATACGCAGTATTTT
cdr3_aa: CASSKGILADTQYF

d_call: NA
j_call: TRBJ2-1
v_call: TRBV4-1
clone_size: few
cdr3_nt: TGCGCCAGCAGCCAAGTTCTGCAGATCGAGCAGTTCTTC
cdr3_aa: CASSQVLQIEQFF

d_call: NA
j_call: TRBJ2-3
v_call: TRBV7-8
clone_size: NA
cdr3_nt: TGTGCCAGCAGCCTTTCTAAATCCGGGACCTCGCCCCGCACAGATACGCAGTATTTT
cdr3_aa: CASSLSKSGTSPRTDTQYF

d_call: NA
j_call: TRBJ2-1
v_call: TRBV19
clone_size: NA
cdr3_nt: TGTGCCAGTCACCCCAGGGATTCTCGTTTTTACAATGAGCAGTTCTTC
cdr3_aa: CASHPRDSRFYNEQFF

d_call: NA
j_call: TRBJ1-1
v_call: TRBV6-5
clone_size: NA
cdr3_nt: TGTGCCAGCAGGGCGGGGTGGGACACTGAAGCTTTCTTT
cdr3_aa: CASRAGWDTEAFF

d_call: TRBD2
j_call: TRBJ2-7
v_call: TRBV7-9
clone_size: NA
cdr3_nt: TGTGCCAGCAGAAAGGCGGGGGGCGAGCAGTACTTC
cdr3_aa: CASRKAGGEQYF